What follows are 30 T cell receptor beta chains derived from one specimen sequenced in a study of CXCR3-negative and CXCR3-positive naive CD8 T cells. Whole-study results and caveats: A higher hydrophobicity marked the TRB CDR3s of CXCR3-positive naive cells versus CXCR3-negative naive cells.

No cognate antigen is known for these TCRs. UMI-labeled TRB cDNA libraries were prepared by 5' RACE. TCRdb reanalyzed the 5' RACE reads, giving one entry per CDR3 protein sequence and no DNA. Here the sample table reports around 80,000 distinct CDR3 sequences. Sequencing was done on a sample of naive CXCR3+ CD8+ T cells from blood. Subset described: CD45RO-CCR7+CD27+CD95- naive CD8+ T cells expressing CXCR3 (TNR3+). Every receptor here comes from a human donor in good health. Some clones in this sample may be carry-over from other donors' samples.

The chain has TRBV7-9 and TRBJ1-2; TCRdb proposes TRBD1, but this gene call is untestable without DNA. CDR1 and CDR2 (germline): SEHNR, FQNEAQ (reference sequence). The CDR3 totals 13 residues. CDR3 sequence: CASSLQGSYGCTF.

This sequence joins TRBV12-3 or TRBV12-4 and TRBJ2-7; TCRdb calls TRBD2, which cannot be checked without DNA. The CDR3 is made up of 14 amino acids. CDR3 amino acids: CASSLGAGYYEQYF.

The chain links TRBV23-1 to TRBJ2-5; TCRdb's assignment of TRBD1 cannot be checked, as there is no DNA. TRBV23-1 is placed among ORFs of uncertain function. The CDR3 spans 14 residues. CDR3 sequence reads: CATEGTVARETQYF.

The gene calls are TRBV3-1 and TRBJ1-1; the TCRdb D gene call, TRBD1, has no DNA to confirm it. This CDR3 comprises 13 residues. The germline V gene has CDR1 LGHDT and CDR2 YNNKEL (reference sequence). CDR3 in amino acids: CASSAGTGTEAFF.

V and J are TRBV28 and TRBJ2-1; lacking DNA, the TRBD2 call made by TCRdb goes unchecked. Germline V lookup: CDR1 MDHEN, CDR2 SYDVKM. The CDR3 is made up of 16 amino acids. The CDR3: CASTTIAGGPGDEQFF.

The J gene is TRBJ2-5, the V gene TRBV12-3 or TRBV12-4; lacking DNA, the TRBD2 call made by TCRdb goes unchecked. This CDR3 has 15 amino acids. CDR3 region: CASRRTGPLFETQYF.

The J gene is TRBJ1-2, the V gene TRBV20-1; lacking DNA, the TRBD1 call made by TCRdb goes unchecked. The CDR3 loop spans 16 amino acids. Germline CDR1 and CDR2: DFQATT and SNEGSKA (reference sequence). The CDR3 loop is CSARSKADRGHWGYTF.

CDR3: CSVAVWGRTKGTYEQYF. The rearrangement links TRBV29-1 to TRBJ2-7; TCRdb proposes TRBD1, but this gene call is untestable without DNA. CDR3 length: 17 residues. Germline assignment: CDR1 SQVTM and CDR2 ANQGSEA.

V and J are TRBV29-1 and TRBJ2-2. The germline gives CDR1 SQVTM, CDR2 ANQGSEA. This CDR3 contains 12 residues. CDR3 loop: CSVVQNTGELFF.

CDR3 in amino acids: CASSGQGQPQHF. The rearrangement uses TRBV7-8 and TRBJ1-5; the TCRdb call, TRBD1, lacks DNA for checking. This CDR3 contains 12 residues. The germline V gene has CDR1 SGHVS and CDR2 FQNEAQ.

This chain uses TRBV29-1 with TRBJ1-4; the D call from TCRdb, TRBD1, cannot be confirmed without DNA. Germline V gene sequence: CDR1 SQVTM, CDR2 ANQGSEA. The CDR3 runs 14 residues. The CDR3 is CSVEGRGQGEKLFF.

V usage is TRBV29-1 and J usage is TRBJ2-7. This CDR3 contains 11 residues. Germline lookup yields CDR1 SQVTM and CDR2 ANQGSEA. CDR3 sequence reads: CSVGRSFEQYF.

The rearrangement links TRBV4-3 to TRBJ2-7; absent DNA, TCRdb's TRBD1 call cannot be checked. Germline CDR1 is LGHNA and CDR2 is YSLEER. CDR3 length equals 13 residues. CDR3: CASSHVPGAEQYF.

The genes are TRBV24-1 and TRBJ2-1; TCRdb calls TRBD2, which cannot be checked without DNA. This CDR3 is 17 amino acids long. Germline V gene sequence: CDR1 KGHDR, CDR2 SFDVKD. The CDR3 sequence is CATSDPRSGRSYNEQFF.

The CDR3 reads CSATGLQETSYEQYF. The chain has TRBV20-1 and TRBJ2-7; without DNA, the TCRdb call of TRBD1 cannot be checked. The CDR3 extends over 15 amino acids. Per germline, CDR1 DFQATT and CDR2 SNEGSKA (reference sequence).

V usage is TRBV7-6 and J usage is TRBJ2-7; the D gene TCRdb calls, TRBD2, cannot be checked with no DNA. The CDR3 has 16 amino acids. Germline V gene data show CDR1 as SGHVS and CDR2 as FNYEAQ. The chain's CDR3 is CASSQSRTSGLNEQYF.

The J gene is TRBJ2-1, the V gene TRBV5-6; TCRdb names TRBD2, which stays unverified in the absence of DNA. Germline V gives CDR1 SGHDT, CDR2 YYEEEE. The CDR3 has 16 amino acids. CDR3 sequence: CASSPPGPLSYNEQFF.

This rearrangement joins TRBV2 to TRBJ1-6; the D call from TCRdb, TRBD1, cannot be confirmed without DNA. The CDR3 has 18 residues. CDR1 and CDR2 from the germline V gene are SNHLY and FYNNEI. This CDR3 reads CASSPGQGRSDPNSPLHF.

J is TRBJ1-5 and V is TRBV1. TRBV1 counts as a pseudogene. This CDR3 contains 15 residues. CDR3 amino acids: CTSSQLERSNQPQHF.

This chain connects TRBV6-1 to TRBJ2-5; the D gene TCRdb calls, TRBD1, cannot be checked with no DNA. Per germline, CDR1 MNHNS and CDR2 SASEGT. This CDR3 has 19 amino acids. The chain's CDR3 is CASSWRGFRIGQNQETQYF.

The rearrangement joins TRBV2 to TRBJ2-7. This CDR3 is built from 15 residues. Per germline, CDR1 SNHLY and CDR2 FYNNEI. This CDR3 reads CASSEWGSHSYEQYF.

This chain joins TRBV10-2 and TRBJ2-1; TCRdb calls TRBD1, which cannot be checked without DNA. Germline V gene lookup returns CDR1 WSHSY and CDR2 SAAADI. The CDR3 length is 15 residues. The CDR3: CASNTGGRLYNEQFF.

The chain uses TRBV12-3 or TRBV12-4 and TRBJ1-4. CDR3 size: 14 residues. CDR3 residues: CASSLSATNEKLFF.

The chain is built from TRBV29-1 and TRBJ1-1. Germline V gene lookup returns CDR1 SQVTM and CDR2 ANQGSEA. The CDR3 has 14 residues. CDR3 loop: CSVEGYGSRTEAFF.

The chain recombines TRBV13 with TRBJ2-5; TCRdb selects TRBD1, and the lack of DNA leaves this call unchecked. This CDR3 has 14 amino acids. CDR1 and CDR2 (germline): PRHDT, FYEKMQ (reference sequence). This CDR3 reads CASRPVGEQETQYF. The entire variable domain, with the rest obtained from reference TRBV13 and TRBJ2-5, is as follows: AAGVIQSPRHLIKEKRETATLKCYPIPRHDTVYWYQQGPGQDPQFLISFYEKMQSDKGSIPDRFSAQQFSDYHSELNMSSLELGDSALYFCASRPVGEQETQYFGPGTRLLVL.

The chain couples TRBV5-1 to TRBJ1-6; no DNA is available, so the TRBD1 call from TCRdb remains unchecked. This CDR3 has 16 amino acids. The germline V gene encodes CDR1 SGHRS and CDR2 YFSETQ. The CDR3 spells CASSLTEGGYFSPLHF.

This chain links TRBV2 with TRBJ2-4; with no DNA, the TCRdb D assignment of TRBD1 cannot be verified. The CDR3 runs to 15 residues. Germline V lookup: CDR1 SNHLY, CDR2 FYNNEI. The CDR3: CASERGTGEINIQYF.

CDR3 protein: CSAYDRGNYEQYF. The chain joins TRBV20-1 to TRBJ2-7; the D call of TRBD1 rests on TCRdb alone, since no DNA is present to check it. The CDR3 extends over 13 amino acids. CDR1 and CDR2 (germline): DFQATT, SNEGSKA (reference sequence).

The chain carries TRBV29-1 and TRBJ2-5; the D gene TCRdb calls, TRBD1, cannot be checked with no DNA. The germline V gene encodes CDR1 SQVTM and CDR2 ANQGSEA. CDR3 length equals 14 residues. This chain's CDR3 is CSVNDYRMQETQYF.

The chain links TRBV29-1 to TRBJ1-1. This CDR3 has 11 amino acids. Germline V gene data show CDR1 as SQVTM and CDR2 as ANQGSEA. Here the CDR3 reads CSVQWGTEAFF.